This T cell receptor (beta chain) was documented in a study of T-cell reconstitution after alpha-beta-depleted transplantation in children (dated by TCRdb to 2016 to 2017). About the investigation overall: The study quantitatively tracked T-cell immune reconstitution after TCRalphabeta/CD19-depleted allogeneic hematopoietic cell transplantation in children using TCR repertoire profiling.

Libraries were prepared through PCR. Sequencing relied on an Illumina HiSeq 2500. TCR library preparation used molecular barcoding, with unique molecular identifiers applied to normalize quantification of the TCRbeta repertoire. The public reads were run again by TCRdb, first through fastp at Q25 and then through MiXCR, and only productive beta chains were kept. Duplicate CDR3 protein sequences are folded into a single record with the most common DNA and genes. The sample table contains approximately 340,000 distinct CDR3 sequences; only one count was recorded for 10% of them. Approximately 2.3% of the sample belongs to the ten largest clones. Details on this clonotype: Its binding antigen is unknown. No base quality values were provided; no much bigger clone lies one nucleotide off.

From its cysteine to its phenylalanine, the CDR3 spans 14 amino acids. Only CDR3 DNA is held: 42 bases, read in frame from base 1. The V and J ends are trimmed by 5 bases and 4 bases, leaving 12 bases between them. The starting material was PBMCs from the stem cell graft donor, obtained from the stem cell graft. The chain is made from TRBV12-3 or TRBV12-4 and TRBJ1-3, with the D gene uncertain. The receptor comes from a human donor who donated a stem cell graft to a child with acute lymphoblastic leukemia. The DNA sequence reads TGTGCCAGCAGTCCCGGAAGGGCGGGAAACACCATATATTTT. It translates to CASSPGRAGNTIYF.